The rows below give T cell receptor beta chains drawn from one sample of a study of blood T cells in healthy people across ages. TCRdb redid the calling of the 5' RACE reads with MiXCR, one entry per CDR3 protein. The repertoire holds around 800,000 distinct CDR3 sequences, with around 62% as singletons. Sequencing was performed on blood. The receptors originated from a man aged 30 to 39 in good health. Each CDR3 is given without its conserved first and last residue. The order of the fields is J gene, clone size, V gene, CDR3 protein. Clone size is not always given. Where it is, it says once, few, many or a class for expanded clones.

j_call: TRBJ1-2
clone_size: once
v_call: TRBV7-8
cdr3_aa: ASSRASGADGYT

j_call: TRBJ2-7
clone_size: .
v_call: TRBV7-2
cdr3_aa: ASSLVPRDRTYEQY

j_call: TRBJ2-7
clone_size: .
v_call: TRBV20-1
cdr3_aa: SARDLDLPIYEQY

j_call: TRBJ1-1
clone_size: once
v_call: TRBV7-3
cdr3_aa: ASSPGHYTEAF

j_call: TRBJ2-3
clone_size: .
v_call: TRBV4-3
cdr3_aa: ASSQDLAGGGSTDTQY

j_call: TRBJ1-4
clone_size: .
v_call: TRBV7-2
cdr3_aa: ASSSGGVETNEKLF

j_call: TRBJ2-1
clone_size: few
v_call: TRBV6-5
cdr3_aa: ASSMGQPYNEQF

j_call: TRBJ2-7
clone_size: .
v_call: TRBV7-2
cdr3_aa: ASSAGQGRHEQY

j_call: TRBJ2-3
clone_size: .
v_call: TRBV7-9
cdr3_aa: ASSPTEDTQY

j_call: .
clone_size: .
v_call: TRBV10-3
cdr3_aa: AISDASGTYEQY

j_call: TRBJ2-3
clone_size: .
v_call: TRBV4-2
cdr3_aa: ASSQGTADTQY

j_call: TRBJ1-2
clone_size: .
v_call: TRBV20-1
cdr3_aa: SARPIPNYGYT

j_call: .
clone_size: .
v_call: TRBV10-3
cdr3_aa: AVREGLSYEQY

j_call: TRBJ1-2
clone_size: .
v_call: TRBV18
cdr3_aa: ASSPRRQGDGYT

j_call: TRBJ2-7
clone_size: .
v_call: TRBV7-2
cdr3_aa: ASKRTSGGTSYEQY

j_call: TRBJ2-7
clone_size: few
v_call: TRBV29-1
cdr3_aa: SAGTGGNEQY

j_call: TRBJ2-1
clone_size: .
v_call: TRBV7-2
cdr3_aa: ASSLAGLGYNEQF

j_call: TRBJ1-2
clone_size: .
v_call: TRBV6-2/TRBV6-3
cdr3_aa: ASSASDRTYGYT

j_call: TRBJ2-5
clone_size: many
v_call: TRBV5-1
cdr3_aa: ASSLTEGETQY

j_call: TRBJ2-3
clone_size: few
v_call: TRBV7-2
cdr3_aa: ASSFSTSVISDTQY

j_call: TRBJ1-1
clone_size: .
v_call: TRBV20-1
cdr3_aa: SAFEAF

j_call: TRBJ1-1
clone_size: .
v_call: TRBV20-1
cdr3_aa: SARPGQGTNTEAF

j_call: TRBJ2-1
clone_size: .
v_call: TRBV20-1
cdr3_aa: SATDYEQF

j_call: .
clone_size: .
v_call: TRBV5-1
cdr3_aa: ASNLALGTGTYEQY

j_call: TRBJ1-4
clone_size: once
v_call: TRBV5-1
cdr3_aa: ASSPRPSLNEKLF